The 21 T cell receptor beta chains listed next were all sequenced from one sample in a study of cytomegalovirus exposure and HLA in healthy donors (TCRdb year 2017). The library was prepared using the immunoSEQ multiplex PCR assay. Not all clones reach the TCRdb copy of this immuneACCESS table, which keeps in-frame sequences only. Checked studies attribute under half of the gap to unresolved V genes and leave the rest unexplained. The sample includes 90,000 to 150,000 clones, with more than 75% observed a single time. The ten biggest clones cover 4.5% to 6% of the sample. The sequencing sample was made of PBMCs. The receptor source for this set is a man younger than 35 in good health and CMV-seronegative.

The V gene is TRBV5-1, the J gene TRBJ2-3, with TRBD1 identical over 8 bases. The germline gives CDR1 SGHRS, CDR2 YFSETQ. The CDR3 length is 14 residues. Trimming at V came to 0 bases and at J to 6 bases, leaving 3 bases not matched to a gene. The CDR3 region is CASSLAGQGDTQYF. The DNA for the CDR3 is TGCGCCAGCAGCTTGGCCGGACAGGGTGATACGCAGTATTTT.

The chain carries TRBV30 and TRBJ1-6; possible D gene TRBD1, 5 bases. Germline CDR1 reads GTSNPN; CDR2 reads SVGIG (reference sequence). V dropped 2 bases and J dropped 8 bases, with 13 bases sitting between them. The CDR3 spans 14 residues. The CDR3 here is CAWSPVGGHSPLHF. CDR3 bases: TGTGCCTGGAGTCCCGTGGGGGGACATTCACCCCTCCACTTT. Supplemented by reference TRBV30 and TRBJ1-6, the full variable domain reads SQTIHQWPATLVQPVGSPLSLECTVEGTSNPNLYWYRQAAGRGLQLLFYSVGIGQISSEVPQNLSASRPQDRQFILSSKKLLLSDSGFYLCAWSPVGGHSPLHFGNGTRLTVT.

Here the CDR3 DNA reads TGTGCCTGGACGACAGGTATGAACACTGAAGCTTTCTTT. This encodes CAWTTGMNTEAFF. The chain links TRBV30 to TRBJ1-1, with a possible D match to TRBD1 (6 bases). V was cut by 4 bases and J by 0 bases, with 9 bases left in between. The CDR3 sequence is 13 residues long. Germline CDR1 GTSNPN, CDR2 SVGIG (reference sequence).

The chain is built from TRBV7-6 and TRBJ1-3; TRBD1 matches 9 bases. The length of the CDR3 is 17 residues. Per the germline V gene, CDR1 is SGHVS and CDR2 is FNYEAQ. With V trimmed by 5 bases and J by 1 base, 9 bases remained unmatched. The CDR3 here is CASSLYRGRASGNTIYF. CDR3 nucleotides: TGTGCCAGCAGCCTGTACAGGGGGCGAGCATCTGGAAACACCATATATTTT.

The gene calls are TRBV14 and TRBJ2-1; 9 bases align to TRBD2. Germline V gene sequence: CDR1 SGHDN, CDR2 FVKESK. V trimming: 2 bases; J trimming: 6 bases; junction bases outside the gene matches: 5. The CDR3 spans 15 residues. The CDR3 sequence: CASSQFSTSGNEQFF. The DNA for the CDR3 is TGTGCCAGCAGCCAATTTTCGACTAGCGGCAATGAGCAGTTCTTC.

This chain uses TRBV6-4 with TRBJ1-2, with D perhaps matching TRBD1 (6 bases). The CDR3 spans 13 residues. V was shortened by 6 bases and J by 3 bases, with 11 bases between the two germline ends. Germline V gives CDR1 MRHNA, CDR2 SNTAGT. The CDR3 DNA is TGTGCCAGCAGAGGTTCAGGGGACTATGGCTACACCTTC. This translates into CASRGSGDYGYTF.

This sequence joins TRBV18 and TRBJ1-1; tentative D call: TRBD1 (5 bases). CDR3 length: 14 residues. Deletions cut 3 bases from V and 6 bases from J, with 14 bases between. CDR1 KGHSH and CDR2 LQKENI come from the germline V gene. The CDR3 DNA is TGTGCCAGCTCACCGGACAAGACGGTGGCTGAAGCTTTCTTT. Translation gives CASSPDKTVAEAFF.

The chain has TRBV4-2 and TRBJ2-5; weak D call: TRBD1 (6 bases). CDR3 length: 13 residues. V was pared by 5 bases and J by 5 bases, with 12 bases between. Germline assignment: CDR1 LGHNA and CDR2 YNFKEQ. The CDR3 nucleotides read TGTGCCAGCAGCAATAGGGGGATGGAGACCCAGTACTTC. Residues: CASSNRGMETQYF.

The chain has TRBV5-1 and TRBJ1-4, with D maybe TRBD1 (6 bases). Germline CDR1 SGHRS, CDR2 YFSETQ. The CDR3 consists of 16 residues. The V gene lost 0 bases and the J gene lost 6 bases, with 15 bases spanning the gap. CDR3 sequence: CASSLATGGADEKLFF. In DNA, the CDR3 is TGCGCCAGCAGCTTGGCCACCGGGGGGGCTGATGAAAAACTGTTTTTT.

CDR3 residues: CAWRADSPNTEAFF. In DNA, the CDR3 is TGTGCCTGGAGGGCAGACAGCCCGAACACTGAAGCTTTCTTT. The rearrangement uses TRBV30 and TRBJ1-1; perhaps TRBD1 as D (5 bases). The CDR3 runs to 14 residues. CDR1 and CDR2 (germline): GTSNPN, SVGIG (reference sequence). V lost 3 bases to trimming and J lost 1 base, with 12 bases between them.

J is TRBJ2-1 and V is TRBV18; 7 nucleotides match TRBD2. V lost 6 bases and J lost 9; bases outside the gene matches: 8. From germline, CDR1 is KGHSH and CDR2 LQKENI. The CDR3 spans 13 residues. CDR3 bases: TGTGCCAGCTCGCCGAAGCGGGATATTGAGCAGTTCTTC. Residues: CASSPKRDIEQFF.

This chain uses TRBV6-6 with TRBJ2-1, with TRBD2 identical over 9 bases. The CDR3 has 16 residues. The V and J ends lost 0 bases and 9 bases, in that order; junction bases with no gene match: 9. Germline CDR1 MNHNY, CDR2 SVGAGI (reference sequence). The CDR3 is CASSYSTGGGAPEQFF. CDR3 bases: TGTGCCAGCAGTTACTCGACCGGCGGGGGGGCTCCTGAGCAGTTCTTC.

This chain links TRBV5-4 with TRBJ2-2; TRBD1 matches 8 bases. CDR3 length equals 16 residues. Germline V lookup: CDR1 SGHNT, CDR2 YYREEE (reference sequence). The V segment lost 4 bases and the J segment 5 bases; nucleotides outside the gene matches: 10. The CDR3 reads CASSPTRTGRTGELFF. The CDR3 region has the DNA TGTGCCAGCAGCCCGACCCGGACAGGGAGAACCGGGGAGCTGTTTTTT.

CDR3 region: CAWSDSSGSYNEQFF. As DNA, the CDR3 is TGTGCCTGGAGTGACTCTAGCGGATCCTACAATGAGCAGTTCTTC. J is TRBJ2-1 and V is TRBV30; 7 nucleotides line up with TRBD2. V lost 1 base and J lost 1; bases outside the gene matches: 4. The CDR3 runs 15 residues. Per germline, CDR1 GTSNPN and CDR2 SVGIG (reference sequence).

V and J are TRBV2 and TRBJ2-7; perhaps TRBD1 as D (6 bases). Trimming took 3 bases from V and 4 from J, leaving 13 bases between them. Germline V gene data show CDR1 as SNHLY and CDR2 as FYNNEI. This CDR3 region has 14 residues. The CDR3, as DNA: TGTGCCAGCAGTGAGGCAGGGGAGAATTACGAGCAGTACTTC. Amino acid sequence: CASSEAGENYEQYF.

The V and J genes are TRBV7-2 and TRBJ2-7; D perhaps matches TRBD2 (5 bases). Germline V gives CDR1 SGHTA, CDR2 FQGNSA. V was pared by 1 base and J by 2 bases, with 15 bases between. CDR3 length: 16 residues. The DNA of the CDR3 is TGTGCCAGCAGCTTAGGAGGGCACCCGGCCCCCTACGAGCAGTACTTC. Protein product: CASSLGGHPAPYEQYF.

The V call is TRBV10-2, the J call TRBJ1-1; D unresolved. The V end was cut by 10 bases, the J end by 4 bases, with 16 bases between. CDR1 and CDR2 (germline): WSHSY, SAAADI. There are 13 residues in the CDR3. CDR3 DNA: TGCGCCACCACGGCCGTGGCGGGCACTGAAGCTTTCTTT. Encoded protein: CATTAVAGTEAFF.

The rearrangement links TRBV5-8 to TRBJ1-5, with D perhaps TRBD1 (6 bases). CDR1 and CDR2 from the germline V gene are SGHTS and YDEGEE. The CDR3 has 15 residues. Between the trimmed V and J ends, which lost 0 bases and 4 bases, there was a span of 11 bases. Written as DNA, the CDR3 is TGTGCCAGCAGCTTGGGAAGGGGGAGTAATCAGCCCCAGCATTTT. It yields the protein CASSLGRGSNQPQHF.

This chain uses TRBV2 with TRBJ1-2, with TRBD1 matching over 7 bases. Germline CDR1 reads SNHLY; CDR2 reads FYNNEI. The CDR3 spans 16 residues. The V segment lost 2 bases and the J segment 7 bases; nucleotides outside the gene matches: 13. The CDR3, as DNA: TGTGCCAGCAGTGAAAATCGGGGCAGGGGGTCGGGTGGCTACACCTTC. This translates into CASSENRGRGSGGYTF.

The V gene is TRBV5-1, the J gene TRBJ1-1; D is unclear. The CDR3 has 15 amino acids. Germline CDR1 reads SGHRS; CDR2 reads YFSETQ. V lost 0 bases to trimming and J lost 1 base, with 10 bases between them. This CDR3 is CASSLEQVTNTEAFF. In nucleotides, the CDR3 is TGCGCCAGCAGCTTGGAGCAGGTTACGAACACTGAAGCTTTCTTT.

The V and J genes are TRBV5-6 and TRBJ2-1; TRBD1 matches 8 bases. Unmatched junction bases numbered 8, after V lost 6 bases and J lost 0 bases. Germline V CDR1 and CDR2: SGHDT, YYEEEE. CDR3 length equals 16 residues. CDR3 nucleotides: TGTGCCAGCATTCGGCAGGGGGCTTCCTCCTACAATGAGCAGTTCTTC. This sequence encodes CASIRQGASSYNEQFF.